The rows below give T cell receptor beta chains drawn from one sample of a study of blood T cell repertoires in COVID-19. Produced via immunoSEQ multiplex PCR; TCRdb's table is partial and in-frame only. The sample has more than 200,000 clones, approximately 81% seen once. Material for sequencing was peripheral blood. Source of these receptors: an elderly woman with acute or convalescent COVID-19. CDR3s include the opening cysteine and the closing phenylalanine or tryptophan. A D gene is named only where the DNA matches it firmly. A clone size is listed for some rows: how often the clone was seen (once, few, many), or a class if it is expanded.

D gene | clone size | J gene | V gene | CDR3 DNA | CDR3 protein
TRBD2 | . | TRBJ2-5 | TRBV6-5 | TGTGCCAGCAGTTCCTGGACTAGTAGGCAAGAGACCCAGTACTTC | CASSSWTSRQETQYF
. | . | TRBJ2-5 | TRBV20-1 | TGCAGTGCTAGTGGGGGGCCTAGCGGACCCCAAGAGACCCAGTACTTC | CSASGGPSGPQETQYF
TRBD1 | . | TRBJ1-1 | TRBV11-1 | TGTGCCAGCAGCTTCCGGACAGGGGGGAACACTGAAGCTTTCTTT | CASSFRTGGNTEAFF
TRBD2 | . | TRBJ2-1 | TRBV6-5 | TGTGCCAGCCTACCGACCGGGACTAGCAGCGATGAGCAGTTCTTC | CASLPTGTSSDEQFF
. | . | TRBJ1-3 | TRBV25-1 | TGTGCCAGCAGTCGTGGGGGCAGCCCAACCATCTCTGGAAACACCATATATTTT | CASSRGGSPTISGNTIYF
TRBD2 | . | TRBJ2-2 | TRBV19 | TGTGCCAGTAGTTATGGGCTAGCGGGAGTTACCGGGGAGCTGTTTTTT | CASSYGLAGVTGELFF
TRBD1 | . | TRBJ2-5 | TRBV5-1 | TGCGCCAGCAGCTTGGCAGGGACAGGGGGCTGGGAGACCCAGTACTTC | CASSLAGTGGWETQYF
. | . | TRBJ2-2 | TRBV11-2 | TGTGCCAGCAGCTCCACCAGGGGGGACCACACCGGGGAGCTGTTTTTT | CASSSTRGDHTGELFF
TRBD2 | few | TRBJ2-3 | TRBV7-9 | TGTGCCAGTACTAGCGGGAGCACAGATACGCAGTATTTT | CASTSGSTDTQYF
TRBD2 | . | TRBJ2-1 | TRBV19 | TGTGCCAGTAGTAAGTTTGGGGGGGGCTCCTACAATGAGCAGTTCTTC | CASSKFGGGSYNEQFF
TRBD1 | . | TRBJ1-5 | TRBV3-1/TRBV3-2 | TGTGCCAGCAGCCAGGGGACAGGGGGAGATCAGCCCCAGCATTTT | CASSQGTGGDQPQHF
. | . | TRBJ1-1 | TRBV7-8 | TGTGCCAGCAGCTTAGGGGTCAGGGGCCGGGGTGAAGCTTTCTTT | CASSLGVRGRGEAFF
. | . | TRBJ1-6 | TRBV5-1 | TGCGCCAGTAGGGAGGATGTCGGCTCCTATAATTCACCCCTCCACTTT | CASREDVGSYNSPLHF
. | . | TRBJ2-7 | TRBV5-5 | TGTGCCAGCAGCTTGGCAGGACTCCAGCACGAGCAGTACTTC | CASSLAGLQHEQYF
. | . | TRBJ2-2 | TRBV19 | TGTGCCAGTAGTATGACGGGAGCGAACACCGGGGAGCTGTTTTTT | CASSMTGANTGELFF
. | . | TRBJ2-5 | TRBV24-1 | TGTGCCACCAGTGATCCAGGGGAGACCCAGTACTTC | CATSDPGETQYF
. | . | TRBJ1-5 | TRBV6-5 | TGTGCCAGCACAGACAGCGAGAAATTCAATCAGCCCCAGCATTTT | CASTDSEKFNQPQHF
. | . | TRBJ2-7 | TRBV5-1 | TGCGCCAGCAGCTTTCAATCGCCAGCGCTCCATAACTCCTACGAGCAGTACTTC | CASSFQSPALHNSYEQYF
TRBD1 | . | TRBJ1-4 | TRBV12-3/TRBV12-4 | TGTGCCAGCAGCACAGGGGCCCTTGGGAAACTGTTTTTT | CASSTGALGKLFF
TRBD1 | . | TRBJ2-3 | TRBV24-1 | TGTGCCACCATGGGACAGAGCACAGATACGCAGTATTTT | CATMGQSTDTQYF
TRBD1 | . | TRBJ2-2 | TRBV5-1 | TGCGCCAGTTCCCTCCGGGACAGGGGCGGTTTGGGCACCGGGGAGCTGTTTTTT | CASSLRDRGGLGTGELFF
TRBD1 | . | TRBJ1-1 | TRBV20-1 | TGCAGTGCTTGGACAGGCATTGCAGCTTTCTTT | CSAWTGIAAFF
. | . | TRBJ2-1 | TRBV5-8 | TGTGCCAGCAGCTCACTTACGAGTTACAATGAGCAGTTCTTC | CASSSLTSYNEQFF
. | . | TRBJ1-1 | TRBV27 | TGTGCCAGCAGTTCCGGCAGGGGAACTGAAGCTTTCTTT | CASSSGRGTEAFF
TRBD1 | . | TRBJ1-4 | TRBV7-9 | TGTGCCAGCAGCTTTGGGACAGCAACTAATGAAAAACTGTTTTTT | CASSFGTATNEKLFF
. | . | TRBJ1-1 | TRBV21-1 | TGTGCCAGCAGCACCTTCTATGGGCCGGGACAGGGGTTCGGGGGTGAAAGGGTGAACACTGAAGCTTTCTTT | CASSTFYGPGQGFGGERVNTEAFF
TRBD2 | . | TRBJ2-7 | TRBV28 | TGTGCCAGCAGTTTAGCTCAAAGCGGGAGGGCCGGGTACTTC | CASSLAQSGRAGYF
. | . | TRBJ1-6 | TRBV6-6 | TGTGCCAGCAGTTACTCGTTGACAAATTCACCCCTCCACTTT | CASSYSLTNSPLHF
TRBD1 | . | TRBJ1-5 | TRBV6-5 | TGTGCCAGCAGGCCGGGACAGGGTGGTAATCAGCCCCAGCATTTT | CASRPGQGGNQPQHF
. | . | TRBJ1-4 | TRBV3-1/TRBV3-2 | TGTGCCAGCAGCCAAGACCAACCCAGGGTGGGTAATGAAAAACTGTTTTTT | CASSQDQPRVGNEKLFF
. | . | TRBJ2-2 | TRBV29-1 | TGCAGCGTTCTTGTGGGGGCCTGGAACACCGGGGAGCTGTTTTTT | CSVLVGAWNTGELFF
. | . | TRBJ1-1 | TRBV7-2 | TGTGCCAGCAGCCCAGTGGGGGGGCCCACTGAAGCTTTCTTT | CASSPVGGPTEAFF
TRBD1 | . | TRBJ2-3 | TRBV28 | TGTGCCAGCAGTTCGAGGACAGGGGAGCAGTATTTT | CASSSRTGEQYF
. | . | TRBJ2-7 | TRBV4-2 | TGTGCCAGCAGCCAAGATCCGGGTGGCGGCTACGAGCAGTACTTC | CASSQDPGGGYEQYF
. | . | TRBJ1-2 | TRBV21-1 | TGTGCCAGCAGCAAAGTAGGAGGGGCTGATGGCTACACCTTC | CASSKVGGADGYTF
. | . | TRBJ1-1 | TRBV7-2 | TGTGCCAGCAGCTCAGGATTTGAAGCTTTCTTT | CASSSGFEAFF
TRBD2 | . | TRBJ2-7 | TRBV5-1 | TGCGCCAGCAGCTTGATACTAGCGGGGGGGAGCTCCTACGAGCAGTACTTC | CASSLILAGGSSYEQYF
. | . | TRBJ1-6 | TRBV6-5 | TGTGCCAGTACCAGAAGCTCCTATAATTCACCCCTCCACTTT | CASTRSSYNSPLHF
TRBD1 | once | TRBJ2-7 | TRBV19 | TGTGCCAGTAGTTTCCACAGGGGCGAGCAGTACTTC | CASSFHRGEQYF
. | . | TRBJ2-7 | TRBV9 | TGTGCCAGCAGCTTCGATGGGACACCTTTCTACGAGCAGTACTTC | CASSFDGTPFYEQYF
. | . | TRBJ2-2 | TRBV19 | TGTGCCAGTAGTATCCGTCTGCAGGGCGCGAACACCGGGGAGCTGTTTTTT | CASSIRLQGANTGELFF
TRBD2 | . | TRBJ2-7 | TRBV7-7 | TGTGCCAGCAGCTTAGGCGGGGGCGAGCAGTACTTC | CASSLGGGEQYF